This T cell receptor beta chain was sequenced during a study of blood T cell repertoires in COVID-19. Some clones are missing from TCRdb's copy, which holds only in-frame ones; the method was immunoSEQ multiplex PCR. The sample gives over 250,000 clones, 89% of which show up once; roughly 2.2% is in the top ten. Germline lookup yields CDR1 SGHRS and CDR2 YFSETQ. Trimming left V 0 bases short and J 9 bases short, with 10 bases between. The CDR3 spans 14 residues. The sequenced sample consisted of peripheral blood. V is TRBV5-1 and J is TRBJ1-6; no clear D gene. The receptor was derived from a man in his forties or fifties with acute or convalescent COVID-19. CDR3: CASSLGSAGSPLHF. The CDR3 nucleotides read TGCGCCAGCAGCTTGGGATCGGCAGGTTCACCCCTCCACTTT. Full variable domain (outside the CDR3, taken from reference TRBV5-1 and TRBJ1-6): KAGVTQTPRYLIKTRGQQVTLSCSPISGHRSVSWYQQTPGQGLQFLFEYFSETQRNKGNFPGRFSGRQFSNSRSEMNVSTLELGDSALYLCASSLGSAGSPLHFGNGTRLTVT.